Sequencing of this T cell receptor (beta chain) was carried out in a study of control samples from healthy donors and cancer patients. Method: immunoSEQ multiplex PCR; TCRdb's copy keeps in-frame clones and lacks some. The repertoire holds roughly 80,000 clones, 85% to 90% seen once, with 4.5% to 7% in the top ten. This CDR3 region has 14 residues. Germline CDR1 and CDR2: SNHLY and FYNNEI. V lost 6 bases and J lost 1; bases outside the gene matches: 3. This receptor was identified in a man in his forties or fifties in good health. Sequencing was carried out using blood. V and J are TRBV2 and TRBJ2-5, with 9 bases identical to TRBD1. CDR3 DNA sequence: TGTGCCAGCAGCGCGGGACAGGGCCAAGAGACCCAGTACTTC. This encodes CASSAGQGQETQYF.